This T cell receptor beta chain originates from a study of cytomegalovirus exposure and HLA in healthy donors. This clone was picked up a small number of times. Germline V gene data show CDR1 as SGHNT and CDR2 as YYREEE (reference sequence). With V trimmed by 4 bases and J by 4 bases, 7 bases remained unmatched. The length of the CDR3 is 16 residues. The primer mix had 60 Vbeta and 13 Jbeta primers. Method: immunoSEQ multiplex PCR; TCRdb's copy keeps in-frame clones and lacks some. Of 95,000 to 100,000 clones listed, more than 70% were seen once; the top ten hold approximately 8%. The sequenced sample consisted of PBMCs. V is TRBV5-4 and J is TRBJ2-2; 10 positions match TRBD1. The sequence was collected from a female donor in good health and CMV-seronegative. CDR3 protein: CASSPGTGEITGELFF. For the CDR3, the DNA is TGTGCCAGCAGCCCGGGGACAGGGGAAATCACCGGGGAGCTGTTTTTT.